This T cell receptor beta chain was sequenced in a study of cytomegalovirus exposure and HLA in healthy donors. General study findings and limits: By a later analysis, the bulk of CMV-associated TCR beta chains appeared HLA-restricted. Later, an analysis found that common viral pathogens appeared to be linked with several of the most significant clusters. An analysis done earlier found most TCR beta V segments productive about 90% or about 30% of the time. CMV serostatus was the only recorded immune exposure for donors.

On this clone: Its matching antigen is unknown.

The PCR used 60 Vbeta and 13 Jbeta primers. Sequencing was performed with immunoSEQ multiplex PCR; in TCRdb, only in-frame clones are kept and a portion is missing. The profile shows roughly 190,000 clones, under 80% of them singletons. Per the germline V gene, CDR1 is SGHNT and CDR2 is YYREEE (reference sequence). Trimming took 0 bases from V and 4 from J, leaving 16 bases between them. CDR3 length equals 16 residues. This TCR came from a female donor in good health and CMV-seronegative. Material: PBMCs. The chain employs TRBV5-4 and TRBJ1-2, with D perhaps TRBD1 (6 bases). The CDR3 loop reads CASSLAIRGAGYGYTF. The CDR3 DNA reads TGTGCCAGCAGCTTGGCCATCAGGGGCGCAGGCTATGGCTACACCTTC.